These 18 T cell receptor beta chains were all obtained from the same sample, sequenced in a study of T-cell memory formation after mild COVID-19. MiXCR, run by TCRdb on the 5' RACE reads, gives a single entry per CDR3 protein. The sample carries approximately 34,000 distinct CDR3 sequences, 7% to 9.5% recorded once. The sample was PBMCs or a T cell subset sorted from them (not recorded which). The receptors were sampled from a man between 18 and 29 years old who had mild COVID-19 (a few samples of this study predate the infection). Cell type and time point are not known.

V gene TRBV5-5 combines with J gene TRBJ1-1; D possibly corresponds to TRBD1 (6 bases). CDR1 is SGHKS, CDR2 YYEKEE, per germline (reference sequence). V was pared by 0 bases and J by 0 bases, with 21 bases between. The CDR3 spans 19 residues. CDR3: CASSLDGGGRNPMNTEAFF. As DNA, the CDR3 is TGTGCCAGCAGCTTGGATGGGGGCGGGAGAAACCCGATGAACACTGAAGCTTTCTTT.

The V and J genes are TRBV5-1 and TRBJ2-6; D is unclear. The germline V gene encodes CDR1 SGHRS and CDR2 YFSETQ. The V gene lost 0 bases and the J gene lost 0 bases, with 4 bases spanning the gap. The CDR3 runs to 15 residues. The CDR3 protein is CASSLVGSGANVLTF. DNA of the CDR3: TGCGCCAGCAGCTTGGTTGGCTCTGGGGCCAACGTCCTGACTTTC.

The gene calls are TRBV20-1 and TRBJ2-7, with TRBD2 matching 11 bases. The length of the CDR3 is 15 residues. V shed 3 bases and J 3 bases; nucleotides not matched to a gene: 7. Germline CDR1 DFQATT, CDR2 SNEGSKA (reference sequence). CDR3 DNA sequence: TGCAGTGCTAGTCGACTAGCGGGGAGGAGCTACGAGCAGTACGTC. Encoded protein: CSASRLAGRSYEQYV.

This clonotype was seen at least ten times. The chain carries TRBV5-1 and TRBJ2-3; no clear D gene. The CDR3 is 12 amino acids. Germline CDR1 and CDR2: SGHRS and YFSETQ. V lost 4 bases and J 2 bases, leaving 5 bases between the germline ends. The CDR3 nucleotides are TGCGCCAGCAGCCTAACCACAGATACGCAGTATTTT. Residues: CASSLTTDTQYF.

This clonotype was seen repeatedly, ten times or more. Since a much larger clone is just one base distant, this may be a read error. For the CDR3, the DNA is TGCGCCAGCAGCCACGGGGCCAGCTCCTACGAGCAGTACGTC. Its translation is CASSHGASSYEQYV. This chain links TRBV4-3 with TRBJ2-7; D may correspond to TRBD1 or TRBD2 (5 bases each). This CDR3 has 14 amino acids. V dropped 3 bases and J dropped 0 bases, with 9 bases sitting between them. Germline values: CDR1 LGHNA, CDR2 YSLEER.

This clonotype came up many times. CDR3 bases: TGCGCCAGCAGCCTGGACAGGCAACAAACCTACGAGCAGTACTTC. Its translation: CASSLDRQQTYEQYF. This chain links TRBV4-3 with TRBJ2-7; TRBD1 matches at 7 bases. The CDR3 spans 15 residues. From germline, CDR1 is LGHNA and CDR2 YSLEER. V lost 4 bases and J lost 2; bases outside the gene matches: 8.

In its sample, this clonotype was seen many times. The chain has TRBV5-4 and TRBJ2-3; D possibly matches TRBD1 or TRBD2 (6 bases each). V lost 3 bases and J lost 5, with 13 bases in between. Per germline, CDR1 SGHNT and CDR2 YYREEE (reference sequence). This CDR3 has 14 amino acids. The CDR3 loop reads CASSSWGAVDTQYF. Here the CDR3 DNA reads TGTGCCAGCAGCTCGTGGGGGGCCGTAGATACGCAGTATTTT.

This clonotype has at least ten counts. The V call is TRBV20-1, the J call TRBJ2-4; D is perhaps TRBD1 (6 bases). Germline loops: CDR1 DFQATT, CDR2 SNEGSKA (reference sequence). V gave up 0 bases and J gave up 0 bases, with 12 bases separating them. The CDR3 extends over 16 amino acids. The CDR3 sequence is CSARDLGALAKNIQYF. The CDR3 coding sequence is TGCAGTGCTAGAGATTTGGGGGCCCTAGCCAAAAACATTCAGTACTTC.

Comments on this clonotype: Just one base apart from a much larger clone, this may be a read error. The chain uses TRBV24-1 and TRBJ1-5, with D unclear. The CDR3 is made up of 13 amino acids. Germline V gene sequence: CDR1 KGHDR, CDR2 SFDVKD. The CDR3 coding sequence is TGTGCCACCAGGGCAGATAGCAATCAGCACCAGCATTTT. As protein: CATRADSNQHQHF.

This clonotype was recorded at least ten times. The DNA for the CDR3 is TGTGCCAGCAATTACAGGGGGCGAAACACTGAAGCTTTCTTT. Its translation is CASNYRGRNTEAFF. The chain couples TRBV12-3 or TRBV12-4 to TRBJ1-1; 9 bases fit TRBD1. The CDR3 totals 14 residues. V lost 7 bases, J lost 2 bases, and 5 bases stayed unmatched.

The chain combines TRBV19 with TRBJ1-1, with D unclear. The germline V gene has CDR1 LNHDA and CDR2 SQIVND (reference sequence). This CDR3 spans 11 amino acids. Trimming left V 7 bases short and J 8 bases short, with 11 bases between. The CDR3: CASIGPAEAFF. The CDR3 DNA sequence: TGTGCCAGTATAGGACCCGCCGAAGCTTTCTTT. The full variable domain, in which reference TRBV19 and TRBJ1-1 provide the parts outside the CDR3, is DGGITQSPKYLFRKEGQNVTLSCEQNLNHDAMYWYRQDPGQGLRLIYYSQIVNDFQKGDIAEGYSVSREKKESFPLTVTSAQKNPTAFYLCASIGPAEAFFGQGTRLTVV.

This clonotype was observed a few times. The CDR3 sequence: CASSDYHGEQFF. DNA of the CDR3: TGTGCCAGCAGTGACTATCATGGTGAGCAGTTCTTC. The chain joins TRBV28 to TRBJ2-1, with a possible D match to TRBD2 (5 bases). V was pared by 5 bases and J by 9 bases, with 11 bases between. The CDR3 extends over 12 amino acids. Germline values: CDR1 MDHEN, CDR2 SYDVKM.

This clonotype has ten or more counts. The chain is built from TRBV5-1 and TRBJ2-2; a weak D match, TRBD2 (7 bases). The CDR3 contains 15 residues. Germline V CDR1 and CDR2: SGHRS, YFSETQ. The germline V and J ends were trimmed by 3 bases and 4 bases, with 13 bases remaining between them. In nucleotides, the CDR3 is TGCGCCAGCAGCTCACGGGGGGCGTCCACCGGGGAGCTGTTTTTT. Encoded protein: CASSSRGASTGELFF.

This clonotype was recorded at least ten times. The chain carries TRBV7-3 and TRBJ2-1, with D maybe TRBD1 (6 bases). The CDR3 covers 14 residues. Germline CDR1 and CDR2: SGHTA and FQGTGA. With 4 bases removed from V and 8 bases from J, the gap between germline ends came to 15 bases. This CDR3 is CASSSGQPADEQFF. CDR3 bases: TGTGCCAGCAGCTCGGGACAACCCGCGGATGAGCAGTTCTTC.

The chain recombines TRBV6-5 with TRBJ2-7; D unresolved. CDR3 size: 13 residues. V was shortened by 0 bases and J by 2 bases, with 5 bases between the two germline ends. CDR1 and CDR2 (germline): MNHEY, SVGAGI. CDR3 coding DNA: TGTGCCAGCAGTTACTCGATTACCTACGAGCAGTACTTC. Translating it yields CASSYSITYEQYF.

This clonotype was counted at least ten times. V and J are TRBV28 and TRBJ1-1; tentative D call: TRBD1 (5 bases). The V and J ends lost 3 bases and 7 bases respectively, with 9 bases between them. The CDR3 extends over 12 amino acids. Germline loops: CDR1 MDHEN, CDR2 SYDVKM. The DNA of the CDR3 is TGTGCCAGCAGTTTTCGGGGGAGTGAAGCTTTCTTT. This translates into CASSFRGSEAFF.

Ten or more counts support this clonotype. The chain combines TRBV5-1 with TRBJ2-5; 10 bases match TRBD2. The CDR3 totals 17 residues. Germline loops: CDR1 SGHRS, CDR2 YFSETQ. V lost 3 bases, J lost 5 bases, and 13 bases stayed unmatched. CDR3 sequence reads: CASSSGLAAPGGETQYF. The CDR3 bases are TGCGCCAGCAGCTCCGGACTAGCGGCCCCTGGGGGGGAGACCCAGTACTTC.

This clonotype was picked up many times. This chain links TRBV20-1 with TRBJ2-3; 7 nucleotides line up with TRBD2. The CDR3 has 15 amino acids. Germline CDR1 is DFQATT and CDR2 is SNEGSKA (reference sequence). V lost 7 bases and J lost 2; bases outside the gene matches: 12. The CDR3 bases are TGCAGTGTCGAATACGGCGGGAGTTTCACAGATACGCAGTATTTT. Encoded protein: CSVEYGGSFTDTQYF.